This TCR beta chain derives from a study of T cell repertoires in cytomegalovirus infection. Study-level points and caveats: Summed public TCR beta family frequency identified CMV carriers bearing the relevant HLA.

This clonotype was seen more than once but under ten times. Its antigen remains unknown. Using its own MiXCR run on the reads, TCRdb lists one record per CDR3 protein. The sample contains about 140,000 distinct CDR3 sequences, 5.5% to 7% of which appear only once. V was shortened by 3 bases and J by 3 bases, with 9 bases between the two germline ends. This CDR3 is 14 amino acids long. Germline V gene lookup returns CDR1 LNHDA and CDR2 SQIVND (reference sequence). The TCR was taken from a human donor in good health (CMV status not recorded). Some clones in this sample may be carry-over from other donors' samples. The source material was PBMCs. This chain uses TRBV19 with TRBJ2-1, with D uncertain. The chain's CDR3 is CASSIWADYNEQFF. CDR3 bases: TGTGCCAGTAGTATCTGGGCGGACTACAATGAGCAGTTCTTC.